This T cell receptor (beta chain) came from a study of T cell responses to AZD1222 COVID-19 vaccine. The CDR3 totals 13 residues. Trimming took off 1 base at V and 3 bases at J, with 5 bases between the two ends. Germline lookup yields CDR1 SEHNR and CDR2 FQNEAQ (reference sequence). This clone was seen just once. This same CDR3 is encoded by further DNA sequences in the sample. The method was immunoSEQ multiplex PCR; TCRdb's version includes in-frame clones alone and lacks a portion of them. The sample contains more than 95,000 clones, more than 80% of which appear only once. The sequence was obtained from an adult in good health. The genes are TRBV7-9 and TRBJ2-3; D not resolved. Sequences were derived from peripheral blood, sampled on day 0 of AZD1222 vaccination. CDR3 sequence (DNA): TGTGCCAGCAGCTTAGGGTCAACAGATACGCAGTATTTT. Its protein is CASSLGSTDTQYF. Filled out from reference TRBV7-9 and TRBJ2-3, the complete variable domain reads DTGVSQNPRHKITKRGQNVTFRCDPISEHNRLYWYRQTLGQGPEFLTYFQNEAQLEKSRLLSDRFSAERPKGSFSTLEIQRTEQGDSAMYLCASSLGSTDTQYFGPGTRLTVL.